This T cell receptor (beta chain) was observed in a study of T cells in Graves' hyperthyroidism and ophthalmopathy. Study outcomes and limitations: Expanded thyroid clonotypes (above 0.001) were mostly also found in blood. The authors' 13 V-J model separated ophthalmopathy from stable hyperthyroidism.

This clonotype showed up many times. The antigen is unknown. Amplified regions were TCR beta CDR3 sequences from RNA transcripts. An initial round of RT-PCR targeting the TCR CDR3 relied on the HTBI primer set. TCRdb processed the multiplex PCR reads anew with MiXCR; each CDR3 protein has one entry. Of approximately 600,000 distinct CDR3 sequences listed, approximately 15% are singletons. It was 8 to 10 ml of fresh peripheral blood that supplied the PBMCs. Germline-derived CDR1 and CDR2 are SEHNR and FQNEAQ (reference sequence). V lost 0 bases and J lost 4, with 12 bases in between. The CDR3 runs to 15 residues.

This chain connects TRBV7-9 to TRBJ1-1, with a tentative D call TRBD1 (6 bases). The sequence came from a young woman with Graves' ophthalmopathy. The sequencing input was blood. The CDR3 region has the DNA TGTGCCAGCAGCTTAGCGCAGGGGTCCCTCACTGAAGCTTTCTTT. Encoded protein: CASSLAQGSLTEAFF.